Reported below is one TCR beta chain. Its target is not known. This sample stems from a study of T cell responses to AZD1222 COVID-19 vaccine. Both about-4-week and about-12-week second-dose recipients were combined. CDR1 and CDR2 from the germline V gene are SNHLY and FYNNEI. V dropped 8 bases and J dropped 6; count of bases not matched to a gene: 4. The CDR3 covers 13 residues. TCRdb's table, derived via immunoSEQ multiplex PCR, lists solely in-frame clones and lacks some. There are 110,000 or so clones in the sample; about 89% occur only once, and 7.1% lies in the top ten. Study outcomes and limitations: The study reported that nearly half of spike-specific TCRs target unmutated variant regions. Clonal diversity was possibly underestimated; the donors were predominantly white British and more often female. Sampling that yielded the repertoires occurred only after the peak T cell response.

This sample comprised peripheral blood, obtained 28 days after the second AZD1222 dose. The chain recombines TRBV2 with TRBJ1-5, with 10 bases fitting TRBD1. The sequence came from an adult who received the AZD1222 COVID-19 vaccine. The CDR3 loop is CASRGQGGQPQHF. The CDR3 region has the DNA TGTGCCAGCCGAGGACAGGGGGGTCAGCCCCAGCATTTT.